This TCR beta chain originates from a study of CD8+CD57+ T cells in acquired aplastic anemia. Study at large: Sorted CD4+ and CD8+ cells yielded 3.2 ug of DNA on average. Some 9.9 million reads, on average, were obtained for CD4+ cells from healthy donors. Findings of the study overall: CD8+ Simpson's diversity showed no significant patient-control difference. The number of CD8+ CDR3 sequences shared by patients and controls was 25 to 35.

Using genomic DNA as the template, TCR beta VDJ and CDR3 profiling was carried out. TCRdb itself ran the reads through MiXCR, one entry per CDR3 protein. The top ten clones hold 2% to 2.5% of a sample with about 62,000 distinct CDR3 sequences, around 50% of them seen once. Concerning this clonotype itself: Antigen unknown.

In germline, CDR1 is MDHEN, CDR2 SYDVKM. The CDR3 loop spans 18 amino acids. Between the trimmed V and J ends, which lost 8 bases and 1 base, there was a span of 26 bases. The clonotype was recovered from a human donor in good health, serving as a control. The V and J genes are TRBV28 and TRBJ1-1; D is unclear. Sequenced sample: sorted CD4+, CD8+, or CD8+CD57+ T cells (not recorded which) from PBMCs. The CDR3 DNA is TGTGCCAGCGATGTGCCAGGTTACCGGAAAATGAAGAACACTGAAGCTTTCTTT. Translated, it gives CASDVPGYRKMKNTEAFF.